The 31 T cell receptor beta chains in this list originate from one sample, sequenced in a study of CD8+ T cells in alopecia areata. Sorting relied on CD4, CD8alpha, NKG2D, NKG2ACE and other markers applied to pooled cutaneous lymph node cells. As the sequencing template, cDNA was produced by extracting RNA and reverse transcribing it. Only in-frame clones appear in the TCRdb table, and some are missing; sequencing was by immunoSEQ multiplex PCR. This sample shows 270,000 or so clones and no singletons; 0.9% to 1.5% rests with the ten largest. The specimen sequenced was CD4+ T cells sorted from a lymph node. Receptors were obtained from a C3H/HeJ mouse with alopecia areata. The strain's MHC haplotype is H2-k.

This clone has only a few counts. Mouse names are used for the genes. The CDR3 extends 4 residues past the end of the read, so its final part is completed from the germline J gene. The chain has TRBV19 and TRBJ2-2, with 8 bases lining up with TRBD1. The CDR3 spans 14 residues. The germline gives CDR1 FNHDT, CDR2 SITEND (reference sequence). Germline trimming cut 5 bases from V and 3 bases from J; bases unmatched to any gene: 3. The sequenced part of the CDR3 DNA is TGTGCCAGCAGACGACAGGGGTACACCGGG. This sequence encodes CASRRQGYTG. The whole CDR3 protein reads CASRRQGYTGQLYF.

This clone was observed a handful of times. Gene names denote mouse genes. The CDR3 end lies 4 residues beyond the end of the read and is filled in from the germline J gene. The V gene is TRBV5, the J gene TRBJ2-7; D may be TRBD2 (6 bases). V was clipped by 2 bases and J by 2 bases, with 10 bases between them. The CDR3 runs to 14 residues. Germline values: CDR1 LGHNA, CDR2 YNLKQL (reference sequence). The CDR3 loop is CASSQLGNTYEQYF. CDR3 DNA, as far as it was read: TGTGCCAGCAGCCAACTGGGGAACACCTAT.

With regard to this clone: Gene names refer to mouse genes. With the read ending 4 residues before the CDR3 end, the germline J gene is used to fill in that end. The V call is TRBV5, the J call TRBJ1-1; the D gene is possibly TRBD1 (6 bases). The CDR3 covers 14 residues. The V end was cut by 0 bases, the J end by 3 bases, with 8 bases between. From germline, CDR1 is LGHNA and CDR2 YNLKQL (reference sequence). Partial CDR3 DNA: TGTGCCAGCAGCCAAGATTCAGGGGACACA. This encodes CASSQDSGDT. The full CDR3 reads CASSQDSGDTEVFF.

This clone was counted at least ten times. These gene names are mouse names. The read ends 4 residues before the CDR3 terminus; that terminus is restored from the germline J gene. The chain couples TRBV14 to TRBJ2-1, with D possibly matching TRBD2 (5 bases). V gave up 5 bases and J gave up 0 bases, with 6 bases separating them. CDR1 is SGHDT and CDR2 is FRDEAV in the germline V gene. CDR3 size: 13 residues. The CDR3 region is CASRTDNYAEQFF. The CDR3 bases that were read are TGTGCCAGCAGGACTGATAACTATGCT.

As regards this clone: Mouse germline and gene names are used. The read finishes 4 residues shy of the CDR3 end, and the germline J gene is used to complete it. The V call is TRBV13-1, the J call TRBJ2-7, with 13 bases that match TRBD2. The V and J ends lost 3 bases and 2 bases, in that order; junction bases with no gene match: 2. The CDR3 runs 15 residues. CDR1 is NSHNY, CDR2 SYGAGN, per germline. Incomplete CDR3 DNA: TGTGCCAGCAGTGCGGACTGGGGGGGCGCCTAT. This sequence encodes CASSADWGGAY. The complete CDR3 protein is CASSADWGGAYEQYF.

Regarding this clone: Germline is not matched at one junction end, which may reflect a read error. Genes here carry mouse names. The CDR3 extends 4 residues past the end of the read, so its final part is completed from the germline J gene. This chain uses TRBV17 with TRBJ1-1, with unresolved D. The germline V gene encodes CDR1 MNHDT and CDR2 YYDKIL. The CDR3 is 13 residues long. The CDR3 bases that were read are TGTGCTGGCAGTAGAGCAGGGAACACA. Translation: CAGSRAGNT. The whole CDR3 is CAGSRAGNTEVFF.

This clone turned up a few times. The gene names here belong to mouse. The CDR3 end lies 4 residues beyond the end of the read and is filled in from the germline J gene. Additional DNA sequences in this sample encode the identical CDR3. The chain has TRBV13-1 and TRBJ2-5; 8 positions match TRBD2. The CDR3 has 13 residues. Germline V gene data show CDR1 as NSHNY and CDR2 as SYGAGN. Partial CDR3 DNA: TGTGCCAGCAGTGAGGGGGGGGCGGAC. Amino acid sequence: CASSEGGAD. The entire CDR3 is CASSEGGADTQYF.

This clone was seen ten or more times. Genes and germline are mouse. The CDR3 is cut off 4 residues early in the read; its end comes from the germline J gene. The genes are TRBV1 and TRBJ2-5; TRBD2 agrees at 10 bases. Trimming at V came to 0 bases and at J to 3 bases, leaving 6 bases not matched to a gene. The V gene's germline CDR1 is NSQYPW and CDR2 LRSPGD (reference sequence). This CDR3 is built from 17 residues. CDR3 in amino acids: CTCSADRRDWGQDTQYF. CDR3 bases read: TGCACCTGCAGTGCAGATCGAAGGGACTGGGGTCAAGAC. The complete variable domain, with remaining parts taken from reference TRBV1 and TRBJ2-5, reads VTLLEQNPRWRLVPRGQAVNLRCILKNSQYPWMSWYQQDLQKQLQWLFTLRSPGDKEVKSLPGADYLATRVTDTELRLQVANMSQGRTLYCTCSADRRDWGQDTQYFGPGTRLLVL.

This clone was seen a handful of times. Mouse germline and gene names are used. The sequence runs out 4 residues before the end of the CDR3; the remainder is reconstructed from the germline J gene. V usage is TRBV5 and J usage is TRBJ2-5; 10 bases agree with TRBD1. Germline V gives CDR1 LGHNA, CDR2 YNLKQL (reference sequence). This CDR3 is 15 amino acids long. CDR3: CASSSRDRGWDTQYF. CDR3 bases read: TGTGCCAGCAGCTCCCGGGACAGGGGATGGGAC.

This clone has a handful of counts. Gene names and germline match the mouse. The read comes to an end 4 residues before the CDR3 does, leaving the germline J gene to fill in the end. The chain links TRBV13-1 to TRBJ2-3; 8 bases are shared with TRBD2. Germline lookup yields CDR1 NSHNY and CDR2 SYGAGN. The CDR3 has 16 amino acids. Losses at the gene ends were 0 bases for V and 0 bases for J; bases not matched to a gene: 3. The CDR3 reads CASSDALGESAETLYF. Incomplete CDR3 DNA: TGTGCCAGCAGTGATGCACTGGGGGAGAGTGCAGAA.

This clone was seen ten or more times. Any gene name here is a mouse gene name. The observed sequence ends 4 residues before the CDR3 terminus, with the missing tail filled in from the germline J gene. At the DNA level, this CDR3 is encoded by other sequences in the same sample as well. The J gene is TRBJ2-2, the V gene TRBV1; 7 nucleotides line up with TRBD2. Germline V gene data show CDR1 as NSQYPW and CDR2 as LRSPGD (reference sequence). The V and J ends lost 3 bases and 0 bases, in that order; junction bases with no gene match: 1. The CDR3 is made up of 15 amino acids. The sequenced part of the CDR3 DNA is TGCACCTGCAGTGCGGGGGGGGCAAACACCGGG. This codes for CTCSAGGANTG. The CDR3 reads in full as CTCSAGGANTGQLYF. The variable domain in full, with the rest retrieved from reference TRBV1 and TRBJ2-2, is VTLLEQNPRWRLVPRGQAVNLRCILKNSQYPWMSWYQQDLQKQLQWLFTLRSPGDKEVKSLPGADYLATRVTDTELRLQVANMSQGRTLYCTCSAGGANTGQLYFGEGSKLTVL.

As for this clone: Gene names refer to mouse genes. The missing CDR3 end, 4 residues past where the read stops, is filled in from the germline J gene. The gene calls are TRBV5 and TRBJ2-1, with 10 nucleotides matching TRBD2. In germline, CDR1 is LGHNA, CDR2 YNLKQL (reference sequence). The CDR3 loop spans 16 amino acids. V gave up 2 bases and J gave up 2 bases; unmatched junction bases: 3. The CDR3 DNA, read in part, is TGTGCCAGCAGCCAACGGGACTGGGGCCACTATGCT. Protein product: CASSQRDWGHYA. The whole CDR3 is CASSQRDWGHYAEQFF.

In this sample, this clone turned up a few times. Gene names follow the mouse nomenclature. The missing CDR3 end, 4 residues past where the read stops, is filled in from the germline J gene. V usage is TRBV13-2 and J usage is TRBJ1-2, with 10 bases identical to TRBD1. The germline gives CDR1 NNHNN, CDR2 SYGAGS (reference sequence). This CDR3 region has 14 residues. The CDR3 sequence: CASGYWDRGSDYTF. CDR3 DNA, as far as it was read: TGTGCCAGCGGTTATTGGGACAGGGGATCC.

Regarding this clone: Gene names and germline match the mouse. CDR3 DNA, as far as it was read: TGCACCTGCAGCGGGGGGTCAAACACCGGG. Residues: CTCSGGSNTG. The complete CDR3 reads CTCSGGSNTGQLYF. V and J are TRBV1 and TRBJ2-2; tentatively, D is TRBD2 (6 bases). The DNA ends 4 residues before the CDR3 does, and the rest of the CDR3 is filled in from the germline J gene. Trimming took off 6 bases at V and 0 bases at J, with 8 bases between the two ends. The CDR3 has 14 residues. CDR1 is NSQYPW, CDR2 LRSPGD, per germline (reference sequence).

In the case of this clone: Germline and genes: mouse. The read ends 4 residues shy of where the CDR3 ends; the end is completed using the germline J gene. The chain links TRBV5 to TRBJ1-1, with D hard to call. Germline CDR1 LGHNA, CDR2 YNLKQL (reference sequence). This CDR3 comprises 13 residues. This chain's CDR3 is CASSQDTTTEVFF. CDR3 bases read: TGTGCCAGCAGCCAAGATACCACAACA.

For this clone: Each gene name is a mouse one. The CDR3 is cut off 4 residues early in the read; its end comes from the germline J gene. The rearrangement uses TRBV17 and TRBJ2-1, with 10 bases identical to TRBD1. This CDR3 spans 14 amino acids. From germline, CDR1 is MNHDT and CDR2 YYDKIL. Trimming took 2 bases from V and 6 from J; bases not matched to a gene: 1. The CDR3: CASSRRTGGAEQFF. The sequenced part of the CDR3 DNA is TGTGCTAGCAGTAGAAGGACAGGGGGTGCT.

As for this clone: Gene names and germline match the mouse. The read ends 4 residues before the CDR3 terminus; that terminus is restored from the germline J gene. The same CDR3 also results from other DNA sequences found in this sample. V gene TRBV13-3 combines with J gene TRBJ2-3, with 7 bases matching TRBD1. Germline CDR1 and CDR2: NNHDY and SYVADS. V gave up 4 bases and J gave up 0 bases; unmatched junction bases: 5. This CDR3 has 15 residues. The CDR3 is CASSRQGSSAETLYF. The sequenced part of the CDR3 DNA is TGTGCCAGCAGTAGACAGGGCTCTAGTGCAGAA.

For this clone: Gene names refer to mouse genes. With the read ending 4 residues before the CDR3 end, the germline J gene is used to fill in that end. The same CDR3 is also encoded by other DNA sequences in this sample. The genes are TRBV5 and TRBJ2-7; 8 positions match TRBD1. Germline loops: CDR1 LGHNA, CDR2 YNLKQL (reference sequence). The CDR3 is 15 residues long. The V gene end was trimmed by 4 bases and the J gene end by 0 bases; junction bases not matched to a gene: 5. The CDR3 spells CASSPRDRSSYEQYF. The DNA read from the CDR3 is TGTGCCAGCAGCCCCCGGGACAGGAGCTCCTAT.

In regard to this clone: Gene labels here are mouse ones. Coverage ceases 4 residues before the CDR3 finishes, and the germline J gene fills in the end. Other DNA sequences of this sample code for an identical CDR3. V and J are TRBV13-3 and TRBJ1-2, with 9 bases that match TRBD1. The V gene's germline CDR1 is NNHDY and CDR2 SYVADS. This CDR3 is built from 13 residues. Trimming at V came to 5 bases and at J to 3 bases, leaving 2 bases not matched to a gene. The sequenced CDR3 bases are TGTGCCAGCAGCCGGGACAGGGACTCC. Its protein is CASSRDRDS. The CDR3 reads in full as CASSRDRDSDYTF.

Comment on this clone: Being one base from a much bigger clone, this may be a read error. The gene names here belong to mouse. With the read ending 4 residues before the CDR3 end, the germline J gene is used to fill in that end. Other DNA sequences of this sample code for an identical CDR3. The chain is built from TRBV1 and TRBJ1-1; possibly TRBD1 for D (6 bases). The CDR3 is made up of 14 amino acids. V lost 3 bases to trimming and J lost 0 bases, with 8 bases between them. Germline V gene data show CDR1 as NSQYPW and CDR2 as LRSPGD (reference sequence). CDR3 residues: CTCSAGTSNTEVFF. The part of the CDR3 DNA that was read is TGCACCTGCAGTGCCGGGACATCAAACACA.

As regards this clone: Gene labels here are mouse ones. The CDR3 is cut off 4 residues early in the read; its end comes from the germline J gene. The gene calls are TRBV5 and TRBJ1-1; 7 bases match TRBD1. This CDR3 is 15 amino acids long. Unmatched junction bases numbered 1, after V lost 0 bases and J lost 0 bases. The V gene's germline CDR1 is LGHNA and CDR2 YNLKQL (reference sequence). CDR3 DNA, as far as it was read: TGTGCCAGCAGCCAAGAACAGGGGTCAAACACA. It encodes CASSQEQGSNT. In full, the CDR3 reads CASSQEQGSNTEVFF.

A remark on this clone: Mouse gene names and germline throughout. The read is 4 residues too short to cover the CDR3 end, so that end is filled in from the germline J gene. The V and J genes are TRBV13-2 and TRBJ2-1; perhaps TRBD2 as D (5 bases). The CDR3 contains 15 residues. Trimming removed 0 bases from V and 2 bases from J, with 9 bases in between. CDR1 and CDR2 (germline): NNHNN, SYGAGS (reference sequence). This CDR3 is CASGDALGYYAEQFF. CDR3 DNA, as far as it was read: TGTGCCAGCGGTGATGCATTGGGGTACTATGCT.

There are a few counts of this clone. The germline and genes are mouse ones. The missing CDR3 end, 4 residues past where the read stops, is filled in from the germline J gene. The same CDR3 can be traced to other DNA sequences in this sample. The chain links TRBV13-1 to TRBJ2-7; possible D gene TRBD2, 5 bases. The CDR3 loop spans 13 amino acids. Germline V gives CDR1 NSHNY, CDR2 SYGAGN. The CDR3 bases that were read are TGTGCCAGCAGTGATGCTGGGAAATAT. Residues: CASSDAGKY. The entire CDR3 reads CASSDAGKYEQYF.

In the case of this clone: These gene names are mouse names. The DNA ends 4 residues before the CDR3 does, and the rest of the CDR3 is filled in from the germline J gene. The chain has TRBV19 and TRBJ2-1; D is perhaps TRBD1 (5 bases). The germline V gene has CDR1 FNHDT and CDR2 SITEND (reference sequence). Trimming shortened V by 2 bases and J by 3 bases, and 9 bases separated the two germline ends. There are 14 residues in the CDR3. The sequenced part of the CDR3 DNA is TGTGCCAGCAGTATGAGGGGATTCTATGCT. Translated: CASSMRGFYA. From start to end, the CDR3 is CASSMRGFYAEQFF.

This clone was found a few times. Mouse names are used for the genes. The CDR3 is cut off 3 residues early in the read; its end comes from the germline J gene. This chain joins TRBV1 and TRBJ1-6, with D possibly being TRBD1 (6 bases). TRBJ1-6 is given ORF status, its function remaining uncertain. With 0 bases removed from V and 3 bases from J, the gap between germline ends came to 9 bases. Looked up from germline, CDR1 is NSQYPW and CDR2 is LRSPGD (reference sequence). The CDR3 extends over 16 amino acids. CDR3 sequence reads: CTCSADLRGYNSPLYF. CDR3 DNA (partial): TGCACCTGCAGTGCAGATCTCAGGGGCTATAATTCGCCC.

Comments on this clone: The listed genes are named as in mouse. Read sequence stops 4 residues before the CDR3 end, and the germline J gene provides the missing end. The chain joins TRBV19 to TRBJ1-1; maybe TRBD1 (5 bases). This CDR3 region has 13 residues. V was pared by 2 bases and J by 3 bases, with 8 bases between. In germline, CDR1 is FNHDT, CDR2 SITEND (reference sequence). CDR3 bases read: TGTGCCAGCAGTATGCGCAGGGACACA. This translates into CASSMRRDT. The whole CDR3 protein reads CASSMRRDTEVFF.

This clone was picked up a small number of times. The gene symbols are mouse symbols. The CDR3 end is not reached by the read, which stops 4 residues before it; the germline J gene fills it in. In the same sample, other DNA sequences code for this CDR3. The chain combines TRBV13-1 with TRBJ2-7, with TRBD2 matching over 8 bases. With 4 bases clipped from V and 0 bases from J, the junction kept 6 bases outside the gene matches. The CDR3 is made up of 15 amino acids. The germline V gene has CDR1 NSHNY and CDR2 SYGAGN. The sequenced part of the CDR3 DNA is TGTGCCAGCAGTCTCGACTGGGGTAGCTCCTAT. This encodes CASSLDWGSSY. The whole CDR3 protein reads CASSLDWGSSYEQYF.

As for this clone: Mouse gene names and germline throughout. The CDR3 end falls 4 residues outside the read, so it is completed with the germline J gene. V and J are TRBV19 and TRBJ2-1; possible D gene TRBD2, 6 bases. Trimming took off 2 bases at V and 1 base at J, with 10 bases between the two ends. The CDR3 spans 15 residues. In germline, CDR1 is FNHDT, CDR2 SITEND (reference sequence). CDR3 bases read: TGTGCCAGCAGTATCCGGGGGGTGAACTATGCT. Encoded protein: CASSIRGVNYA. The CDR3, in full, reads CASSIRGVNYAEQFF.

There are a few counts of this clone. Mouse names are used for the genes. The CDR3 is cut off 4 residues early in the read; its end comes from the germline J gene. V is TRBV31 and J is TRBJ1-2; 11 nucleotides line up with TRBD1. This CDR3 comprises 14 residues. The germline V gene has CDR1 GKSSPN and CDR2 SITVG. The part of the CDR3 DNA that was read is TGTGCCTGGAGTCTAGGACAGGGGGCGGCC. Translation gives CAWSLGQGAA. The CDR3 in full is CAWSLGQGAADYTF.

This clone has only a few counts. These gene names are mouse names. The read terminates 4 residues ahead of where the CDR3 ends, so the germline J gene completes it. Different DNA sequences within this sample yield the same CDR3. This rearrangement joins TRBV19 to TRBJ2-2, with a tentative D call TRBD1 (5 bases). V lost 4 bases and J lost 1, with 8 bases in between. The CDR3 spans 14 residues. CDR1 is FNHDT, CDR2 SITEND, per germline (reference sequence). The covered CDR3 bases are TGTGCCAGCAGTCTTGACAGAAACACCGGG. Protein product: CASSLDRNTG. The full CDR3 protein reads CASSLDRNTGQLYF.

Turning to this clone: Gene labels here are mouse ones. The CDR3 is cut off 4 residues early in the read; its end comes from the germline J gene. V usage is TRBV13-3 and J usage is TRBJ2-1, with 7 bases fitting TRBD1. The CDR3 is 15 residues long. The V segment lost 0 bases and the J segment 3 bases; nucleotides outside the gene matches: 3. Germline V gene lookup returns CDR1 NNHDY and CDR2 SYVADS. The CDR3 here is CASSDGQGVYAEQFF. The sequenced CDR3 bases are TGTGCCAGCAGTGATGGGCAGGGGGTCTATGCT.